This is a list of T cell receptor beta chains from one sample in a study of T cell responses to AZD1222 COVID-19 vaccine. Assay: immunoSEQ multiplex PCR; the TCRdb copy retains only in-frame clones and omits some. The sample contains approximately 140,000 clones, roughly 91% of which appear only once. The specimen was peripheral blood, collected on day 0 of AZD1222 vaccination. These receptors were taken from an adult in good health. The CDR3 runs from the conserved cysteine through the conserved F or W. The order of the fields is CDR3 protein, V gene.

cdr3_aa: CASERGGYNEQFF
v_call: TRBV7-2

cdr3_aa: CASSTGSSYNSPLHF
v_call: TRBV2

cdr3_aa: CASSVAGGDYEQYF
v_call: TRBV9

cdr3_aa: CASSQRLAGARETQYF
v_call: TRBV14

cdr3_aa: CASSLASTEAFF
v_call: TRBV5-1

cdr3_aa: CASSFDRGSYTF
v_call: TRBV5-1

cdr3_aa: CASSKNPSGSQETQYF
v_call: TRBV5-1

cdr3_aa: CASSTGDPDTQYF
v_call: TRBV19

cdr3_aa: CSVAKTGGETQYF
v_call: TRBV29-1

cdr3_aa: CASRSVGGGNQPQHF
v_call: TRBV10-2

cdr3_aa: CASSPTLNRGRSYEQYF
v_call: TRBV18

cdr3_aa: CATSDDRNTEAFF
v_call: TRBV24-1

cdr3_aa: CAWLGEGRQQYF
v_call: TRBV30

cdr3_aa: CATSRDRGAGNTIYF
v_call: TRBV15

cdr3_aa: CASSIVGTGELFF
v_call: TRBV19

cdr3_aa: CSVAAGGDQETQYF
v_call: TRBV29-1

cdr3_aa: CASSIGTAYNEQFF
v_call: TRBV7-2

cdr3_aa: CASSYPFGGAPPLQYF
v_call: TRBV6-5

cdr3_aa: CASSTTGADEQYF
v_call: TRBV5-1

cdr3_aa: CASSLTGGNNEKLFF
v_call: TRBV6-5

cdr3_aa: CASSEDRVFKKLFF
v_call: TRBV2

cdr3_aa: CATAGPVLYEQYF
v_call: TRBV15

cdr3_aa: CASSLSGIPNTEAFF
v_call: TRBV9

cdr3_aa: CASSRTENTGQGTRGNQPQHF
v_call: TRBV21-1

cdr3_aa: CSVRGQWTEAFF
v_call: TRBV29-1

cdr3_aa: CASSIDRGNGYTF
v_call: TRBV7-2

cdr3_aa: CASSRDARGGYVNEQFF
v_call: TRBV5-4

cdr3_aa: CASSKGQGNTIYF
v_call: TRBV6-5

cdr3_aa: CASSIKADTDTQYF
v_call: TRBV19

cdr3_aa: CASSEDRENTEAFF
v_call: TRBV6-2/TRBV6-3

cdr3_aa: CASSYSLAGVYEQYF
v_call: TRBV6-2/TRBV6-3

cdr3_aa: CASRRRGNTGELFF
v_call: TRBV6-5

cdr3_aa: CAISGGSYEQYF
v_call: TRBV10-3

cdr3_aa: CASTLGQVGQETQYF
v_call: TRBV5-4

cdr3_aa: CASSMTPYEQYF
v_call: TRBV6-5

cdr3_aa: CATSRETATSPRGETQYF
v_call: TRBV15